This is a list of T cell receptor beta chains from one sample in a study of yellow fever vaccine responses in identical twins. TCRdb used MiXCR to reprocess the RT-PCR reads, holding one entry per CDR3 protein. The data show about 19,000 distinct CDR3 sequences, with roughly 70% seen just once and roughly 2.7% held by the top ten. The sample was T cells from blood (PBMCs), unsorted or a sorted subset (not recorded which), taken before or after yellow fever vaccination (not recorded which). These receptors all come from a woman between 18 and 29 years old who received the yellow fever vaccine. Each CDR3 is given with its conserved first and last residue. A D gene is named only where the DNA matches it firmly. Only some rows state a clone size, as once, few, many or a class for expanded clones.

D gene,V gene,J gene,clone size,CDR3 protein,CDR3 DNA
-,TRBV11-1,TRBJ1-1,-,CASSLGGGGDTEAFF,TGTGCCAGCAGCTTAGGGGGGGGAGGGGACACTGAAGCTTTCTTT
-,TRBV19,TRBJ1-5,-,CASTGNGNQPQHF,TGTGCCAGTACGGGGAATGGCAATCAGCCCCAGCATTTT
TRBD1,TRBV18,TRBJ1-6,-,CASSPGQAGTPLHF,TGTGCCAGCTCACCAGGACAGGCAGGGACACCCCTCCACTTT
TRBD2,TRBV28,TRBJ2-7,-,CASISTSGRYEQYF,TGTGCCAGCATCTCTACTAGCGGGAGGTACGAGCAGTACTTC
-,TRBV20-1,TRBJ1-1,-,CSASGRAGVTEAFF,TGCAGTGCTAGTGGTCGGGCAGGGGTGACTGAAGCTTTCTTT
TRBD2,TRBV2,TRBJ2-7,-,CASSEQVGREKHEQYF,TGTGCCAGCAGTGAACAGGTCGGGCGGGAGAAACACGAGCAGTACTTC
-,TRBV24-1,TRBJ2-1,once,CATSDSVGNEQFF,TGTGCCACCAGTGATTCCGTGGGCAATGAGCAGTTCTTC
-,TRBV24-1,TRBJ2-1,-,CATSDLGTHNEQFF,TGTGCCACCAGTGATTTGGGTACCCACAATGAGCAGTTCTTC
TRBD2,TRBV11-3,TRBJ2-1,few,CASSRLAATYNEQFF,TGTGCCAGCAGTCGACTAGCGGCTACCTACAATGAGCAGTTCTTC
-,TRBV29-1,TRBJ1-2,-,CSVYTEQLSYTF,TGCAGCGTTTACACCGAACAACTTAGCTACACCTTC
-,TRBV19,TRBJ2-1,-,CASSMGVGNEQFF,TGTGCCAGTAGTATGGGAGTGGGGAATGAGCAGTTCTTC
-,TRBV7-7,TRBJ2-3,-,CASSLRGSTDTQYF,TGTGCCAGCAGCTTACGGGGTAGCACAGATACGCAGTATTTT